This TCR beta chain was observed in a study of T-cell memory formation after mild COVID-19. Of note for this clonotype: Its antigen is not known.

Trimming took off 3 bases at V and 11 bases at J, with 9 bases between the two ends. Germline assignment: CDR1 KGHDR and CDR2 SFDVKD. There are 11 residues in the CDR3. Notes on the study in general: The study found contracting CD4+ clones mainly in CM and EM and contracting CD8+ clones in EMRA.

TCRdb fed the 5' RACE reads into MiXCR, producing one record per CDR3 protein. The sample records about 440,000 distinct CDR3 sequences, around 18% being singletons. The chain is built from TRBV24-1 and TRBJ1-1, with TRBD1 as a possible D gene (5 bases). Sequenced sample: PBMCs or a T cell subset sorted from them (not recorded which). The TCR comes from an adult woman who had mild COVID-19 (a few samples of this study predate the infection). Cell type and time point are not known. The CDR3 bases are TGTGCCACCAGTGATGGACACGGCGCTTTCTTT. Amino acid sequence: CATSDGHGAFF.